This T cell receptor beta chain originates from a study of OX40 agonist ivuxolimab in advanced cancers. Assay used: immunoSEQ multiplex PCR; TCRdb lists only in-frame clones, some missing. The sample consists of roughly 65,000 clones, more than 70% of them appearing once. Sample: CD4+ or CD8+ T cells sorted from blood, taken in a trial of the OX40 agonist ivuxolimab. The clonotype was recovered from an adult with an advanced solid tumor such as melanoma, head and neck, liver or kidney cancer.

DNA of the CDR3: TGTGCTAGTGGTCCTCTTCCGGGACAGGAAGCTTTCTTT. It encodes CASGPLPGQEAFF. J is TRBJ1-1 and V is TRBV12-5; TRBD1 aligns across 7 bases. CDR3 length: 13 amino acids. V gave up 5 bases and J gave up 8 bases; unmatched junction bases: 8. Germline loops: CDR1 LGHNT, CDR2 FRNRAP.